Below, 7 T cell receptor beta chains from the same sample are listed, as sequenced in a study of vaccination effects on CD4 cells after COVID-19. These receptors lack a known antigen. In the ViraFEST assay, antigen-specific CD4+ clonotypes were identified by expansion after peptide-pool stimulation. Isolation of CD4+ T cells took place after 10 to 11 days of culture. PCR showed that the person got SARS-CoV-2 infection at some point between March and December 2020. Clones were sequenced by immunoSEQ multiplex PCR, and TCRdb holds only the in-frame ones, with some missing. Of roughly 26,000 clones in the sample, around 78% are singletons; the top ten hold roughly a sixth. The source was CD4+ T cells from PBMCs cultured with HCoV-NL63 spike peptides, collected before COVID-19 vaccination. The source of these receptors is a human donor who had a prior SARS-CoV-2 infection.

V and J are TRBV2 and TRBJ2-3; D perhaps matches TRBD2 (5 bases). V was pared by 11 bases and J by 0 bases, with 9 bases between. CDR1 SNHLY and CDR2 FYNNEI come from the germline V gene. The CDR3 length is 12 residues. The chain's CDR3 is CAFGGSTDTQYF. CDR3 sequence (DNA): TGTGCCTTCGGCGGGAGCACAGATACGCAGTATTTT.

This chain uses TRBV7-9 with TRBJ2-5, with a tentative D call TRBD2 (6 bases). CDR1 and CDR2 (germline): SEHNR, FQNEAQ (reference sequence). V lost 7 bases and J 4 bases, leaving 13 bases between the germline ends. This CDR3 has 13 amino acids. In DNA, the CDR3 is TGTGCCAGCATCGCGGTGGGGGGAGAGACCCAGTACTTC. It encodes CASIAVGGETQYF.

This clone was picked up a small number of times. The chain employs TRBV5-1 and TRBJ2-2; TRBD1 might be the D (6 bases). CDR3 length: 15 amino acids. Germline V CDR1 and CDR2: SGHRS, YFSETQ. V lost 5 bases and J lost 4, with 15 bases in between. The CDR3 sequence is CASSFQGFGTGELFF. The CDR3 DNA sequence: TGCGCCAGCAGTTTCCAGGGGTTTGGCACCGGGGAGCTGTTTTTT.

The chain combines TRBV5-1 with TRBJ1-4, with unresolved D. Trimming took 1 base from V and 8 from J, leaving 9 bases between them. The CDR3 is made up of 13 amino acids. From germline, CDR1 is SGHRS and CDR2 YFSETQ. In DNA, the CDR3 is TGCGCCAGCAGCTTGCAGAGCCGGGAAAAACTGTTTTTT. This encodes CASSLQSREKLFF.

V usage is TRBV12-3 or TRBV12-4 and J usage is TRBJ1-6; D is ambiguous. This CDR3 is 12 amino acids long. With 6 bases removed from V and 16 bases from J, the gap between germline ends came to 16 bases. The CDR3 here is CASSLTTTLLHF. Here the CDR3 DNA reads TGTGCCAGCAGCCTGACGACCACCCTTCTCCACTTT.

The gene calls are TRBV9 and TRBJ1-4; D is unresolved. The V gene's germline CDR1 is SGDLS and CDR2 YYNGEE. The CDR3 spans 12 residues. V was pared by 0 bases and J by 8 bases, with 5 bases between. CDR3 residues: CASSVDGEKLFF. DNA of the CDR3: TGTGCCAGCAGCGTAGACGGGGAAAAACTGTTTTTT.

This chain joins TRBV5-4 and TRBJ2-3; 10 bases match TRBD2. J was trimmed by 3 bases and V by 2 bases; bases with no gene match: 6. The germline V gene has CDR1 SGHNT and CDR2 YYREEE (reference sequence). The CDR3 totals 16 residues. This CDR3 is CASSFRTSGTTDTQYF. CDR3 nucleotides: TGTGCCAGCAGCTTTAGGACTAGCGGAACAACAGATACGCAGTATTTT.